Sequencing of this T cell receptor (beta chain) was carried out in a study of Ad26.COV2.S vaccination and SARS-CoV-2 variants. The overall study: Enrollment placed the donor in the COV1001 Ad26.COV2.S trial arm. Each vaccinee took Ad26.COV2.S intramuscularly, once or twice 56 days apart.

Points on this clone: Antigen specificity is unknown.

Treatment noted: about 20 received Ad26.COV2.S at low or high dose, single or two shots; about 5 received placebo; per-sample allocation not given. Sampling occurred on day 63 after the first vaccine or placebo injection. An Ad26 vector that expressed Wuhan-strain SARS-CoV-2 spike constituted the vaccine. Notes on the study in general: Vaccine and placebo groups showed comparable non-spike TCR breadth.

Measured with immunoSEQ multiplex PCR; TCRdb has only the in-frame clones, and not every one. There are 360,000 or so clones in the sample; about 88% occur only once, and under 2% lies in the top ten. This CDR3 region has 14 residues. Germline V gives CDR1 SNHLY, CDR2 FYNNEI. The V segment lost 6 bases and the J segment 4 bases; nucleotides outside the gene matches: 8. The V and J genes are TRBV2 and TRBJ1-2, with 7 bases fitting TRBD1. The sequence came from a person between 18 and 60 years old who received the Ad26.COV2.S COVID-19 vaccine or a placebo. The sequences come from peripheral blood, collected in a trial of Ad26.COV2.S vaccine versus placebo. CDR3 sequence: CASSLETGSYGYTF. CDR3 sequence (DNA): TGTGCCAGCAGCCTTGAGACAGGGAGCTATGGCTACACCTTC.